Each of the 8 T cell receptor beta chains below was sequenced from the same sample in a study of T cell repertoires in cytomegalovirus infection. From the reads, TCRdb called clonotypes with MiXCR, one entry per CDR3 protein. The sample lists 700,000 to 850,000 distinct CDR3 sequences; 32% were seen once. Their antigens are not known. Material: cultured CD8+ T cells from PBMCs, obtained from culture after CMV antigen stimulation. Receptors were obtained from a human donor in good health (CMV status not recorded). Some clones in this sample may be carry-over from other donors' samples.

The chain carries TRBV4-3 and TRBJ1-1, with 9 bases identical to TRBD1. The CDR3 contains 16 residues. The V gene end was trimmed by 2 bases and the J gene end by 1 base; junction bases not matched to a gene: 5. The germline V gene has CDR1 LGHNA and CDR2 YSLEER. DNA for the CDR3: TGCGCCAGCAGCCAAATGCCGGGACAGGGGAACACTGAAGCTTTCTTT. Translated, it gives CASSQMPGQGNTEAFF.

V is TRBV10-3 and J is TRBJ1-6; the D is unclear. Germline values: CDR1 ENHRY, CDR2 SYGVKD. The length of the CDR3 is 11 residues. Between the trimmed V and J ends, which lost 3 bases and 9 bases, there was a span of 3 bases. CDR3 region: CAISDPSPLHF. The CDR3 nucleotides read TGTGCCATCAGTGATCCTTCACCCCTCCACTTT.

This clonotype has just a few counts. The rearrangement links TRBV11-3 to TRBJ2-1; 8 nucleotides agree with TRBD2. This CDR3 is built from 18 residues. J lost 5 bases, V lost 0 bases, and 12 bases had no gene match. Looked up from germline, CDR1 is SGHNT and CDR2 is YENEEA. CDR3 region: CASSLDPMAGGSNNEQFF. The CDR3 coding sequence is TGTGCCAGCAGCTTAGATCCAATGGCGGGGGGCTCTAACAATGAGCAGTTCTTC.

The gene calls are TRBV24-1 and TRBJ2-3, with D uncertain. Trimming stripped 3 bases from V and 1 base from J, with 7 bases between. CDR3 length: 14 amino acids. Germline V gene sequence: CDR1 KGHDR, CDR2 SFDVKD. CDR3 sequence: CATSDKMGTDTQYF. CDR3 bases: TGTGCCACCAGTGATAAGATGGGCACAGATACGCAGTATTTT.

This clonotype was found a few times. The CDR3 spells CASSLVRQETQYF. DNA for the CDR3: TGTGCCAGCAGCTTGGTCAGACAAGAGACCCAGTACTTC. This sequence joins TRBV5-5 and TRBJ2-5; D gene ambiguous. Germline V gives CDR1 SGHKS, CDR2 YYEKEE (reference sequence). V lost 0 bases and J 2 bases, leaving 5 bases between the germline ends. This CDR3 region has 13 residues.

This clonotype was picked up many times. The V and J genes are TRBV7-2 and TRBJ1-2; D remains ambiguous. Germline V gives CDR1 SGHTA, CDR2 FQGNSA. The CDR3 runs 16 residues. V was cut by 1 base and J by 0 bases, with 12 bases left in between. CDR3 sequence: CASSLDYRGANYGYTF. The CDR3, as DNA: TGTGCCAGCAGCTTAGATTATCGGGGTGCTAACTATGGCTACACCTTC. The full variable domain, completed using reference TRBV7-2 and TRBJ1-2, is GAGVSQSPSNKVTEKGKDVELRCDPISGHTALYWYRQSLGQGLEFLIYFQGNSAPDKSGLPSDRFSAERTGGSVSTLTIQRTQQEDSAVYLCASSLDYRGANYGYTFGSGTRLTVV.

For the CDR3, the DNA is TGTGCCAGCAGCTCAGAGGGGGGTCGGCTCCTAAATAGCAATCAGCCCCAGCATTTT. Translation: CASSSEGGRLLNSNQPQHF. The chain has TRBV5-5 and TRBJ1-5; D is possibly TRBD1 (6 bases). V was pared by 3 bases and J by 0 bases, with 22 bases between. This CDR3 is built from 19 residues. Germline CDR1 and CDR2: SGHKS and YYEKEE (reference sequence).

This clonotype came up a few times. The CDR3 nucleotides read TGTGCCAGCAGCCAACCAGGTACCGGGGAGCTGTTTTTT. Encoded protein: CASSQPGTGELFF. The chain uses TRBV7-9 and TRBJ2-2, with D unresolved. This CDR3 is 13 amino acids long. V lost 5 bases to trimming and J lost 5 bases, with 9 bases between them. Germline loops: CDR1 SEHNR, CDR2 FQNEAQ (reference sequence).